These 23 T cell receptor beta chains originate from one sample sequenced in a study of early T cells in non-severe SARS-CoV-2 infection. TCRdb redid the calling of the 5' RACE reads with MiXCR, one entry per CDR3 protein. The profile shows about 61,000 distinct CDR3 sequences, 10% to 13% of them singletons. The sample comprised whole blood. The origin of the receptors is an adult who was a healthcare worker with PCR-confirmed SARS-CoV-2 infection or an uninfected control (not recorded which).

This clonotype was recorded a few times. The chain has TRBV12-3 or TRBV12-4 and TRBJ2-5, with D unclear. Deletions cut 5 bases from V and 4 bases from J, with 14 bases between. This CDR3 is 14 amino acids long. The chain's CDR3 is CASSPRSDGETQYF. The CDR3 DNA follows: TGTGCCAGCAGTCCACGTAGTGACGGAGAGACCCAGTACTTC.

This clonotype was counted many times. The chain has TRBV30 and TRBJ2-3; D is perhaps TRBD2 (5 bases). Per the germline V gene, CDR1 is GTSNPN and CDR2 is SVGIG (reference sequence). CDR3 length: 14 residues. The V end was cut by 1 base, the J end by 4 bases, with 12 bases between. The CDR3 region has the DNA TGTGCCTGGAGTGGGGAGAGCCGATCAGATACGCAGTATTTT. It codes for CAWSGESRSDTQYF. Filled out from reference TRBV30 and TRBJ2-3, the complete variable domain reads SQTIHQWPATLVQPVGSPLSLECTVEGTSNPNLYWYRQAAGRGLQLLFYSVGIGQISSEVPQNLSASRPQDRQFILSSKKLLLSDSGFYLCAWSGESRSDTQYFGPGTRLTVL.

Turning to this clonotype: This clone may be a read error of a much larger clone one base away. The genes are TRBV28 and TRBJ1-2; D not certain. This CDR3 has 12 amino acids. With 7 bases removed from V and 10 bases from J, the gap between germline ends came to 16 bases. CDR1 MDHEN and CDR2 SYDVKM come from the germline V gene. The CDR3 DNA sequence: TGTGCCAGCACCCCCCTTAAGGGTGACTACACCTTC. It is translated as CASTPLKGDYTF.

The chain uses TRBV30 and TRBJ2-1, with D perhaps matching TRBD2 (5 bases). The CDR3 loop spans 16 amino acids. Looked up from germline, CDR1 is GTSNPN and CDR2 is SVGIG (reference sequence). V was clipped by 1 base and J by 0 bases, with 13 bases between them. CDR3 nucleotide sequence: TGTGCCTGGAGTGACGAGCGGACGAGCTCCTACAATGAGCAGTTCTTC. This sequence encodes CAWSDERTSSYNEQFF. The full variable domain, its missing parts supplied by reference TRBV30 and TRBJ2-1, is SQTIHQWPATLVQPVGSPLSLECTVEGTSNPNLYWYRQAAGRGLQLLFYSVGIGQISSEVPQNLSASRPQDRQFILSSKKLLLSDSGFYLCAWSDERTSSYNEQFFGPGTRLTVL.

In its sample, this clonotype was seen many times. The chain has TRBV20-1 and TRBJ1-2, with no clear D. V was pared by 5 bases and J by 2 bases, with 9 bases between. Germline V gene lookup returns CDR1 DFQATT and CDR2 SNEGSKA (reference sequence). The CDR3 spans 12 residues. CDR3 sequence: CSADGLNYGYTF. Here the CDR3 DNA reads TGCAGTGCTGACGGACTAAACTATGGCTACACCTTC.

This clonotype was found many times. The V and J genes are TRBV5-5 and TRBJ1-6; D unclear. The CDR3 sequence is 16 residues long. The V gene lost 0 bases and the J gene lost 5 bases, with 12 bases spanning the gap. The germline V gene has CDR1 SGHKS and CDR2 YYEKEE (reference sequence). The CDR3 DNA sequence: TGTGCCAGCAGCTTGGAGCTAGTAAAGCATAATTCACCCCTCCACTTT. It specifies CASSLELVKHNSPLHF.

This chain uses TRBV7-3 with TRBJ2-5; the D gene is possibly TRBD1 (6 bases). The V gene's germline CDR1 is SGHTA and CDR2 FQGTGA. The CDR3 covers 15 residues. V lost 5 bases and J 5 bases, leaving 18 bases between the germline ends. DNA for the CDR3: TGTGCCAGCAGCCCCCAGGGGACGGAAGGGGAGACCCAGTACTTC. Amino acid sequence: CASSPQGTEGETQYF.

This clonotype was seen more than once but under ten times. The gene calls are TRBV27 and TRBJ1-3, with 7 bases matching TRBD1. Losses at the gene ends were 4 bases for V and 2 bases for J; bases not matched to a gene: 20. The CDR3 has 20 amino acids. Germline-derived CDR1 and CDR2 are MNHEY and SMNVEV (reference sequence). CDR3 residues: CASSSDRRTGQIFAGNTIYF. CDR3 DNA: TGTGCCAGCAGTTCCGATCGCCGGACAGGACAGATCTTCGCTGGAAACACCATATATTTT.

This clonotype was seen a few times. The CDR3 protein is CSATPPATSTDTQYF. The CDR3 DNA follows: TGCAGTGCCACCCCACCGGCCACTAGCACAGATACGCAGTATTTT. V and J are TRBV20-1 and TRBJ2-3; no clear D gene. The CDR3 consists of 15 residues. V lost 6 bases to trimming and J lost 0 bases, with 16 bases between them. CDR1 DFQATT and CDR2 SNEGSKA come from the germline V gene (reference sequence).

The chain recombines TRBV29-1 with TRBJ2-7; 10 bases are shared with TRBD2. CDR1 and CDR2 (germline): SQVTM, ANQGSEA. This CDR3 is 14 amino acids long. The V segment lost 2 bases and the J segment 2 bases; nucleotides outside the gene matches: 3. In DNA form, the CDR3 reads TGCAGCGTTGAAACAGCGGGGGGGACCTACGAGCAGTACTTC. Translating it yields CSVETAGGTYEQYF.

The V gene is TRBV12-3 or TRBV12-4, the J gene TRBJ2-3; possible D gene TRBD2, 6 bases. This CDR3 spans 15 amino acids. The V gene lost 6 bases and the J gene lost 3 bases, with 16 bases spanning the gap. The chain's CDR3 is CASRYQTSPTDTQYF. The CDR3 coding sequence is TGTGCCAGCAGGTACCAGACTAGTCCAACAGATACGCAGTATTTT.

This clonotype has more than one count but fewer than ten. V is TRBV7-6 and J is TRBJ2-7, with D possibly called TRBD1 or TRBD2 (6 bases each). This CDR3 contains 15 residues. V lost 5 bases and J lost 4, with 18 bases in between. CDR1 and CDR2 (germline): SGHVS, FNYEAQ. DNA for the CDR3: TGTGCCAGCAGCCCCACCCGCCGGGGGCAATACGAGCAGTACTTC. The encoded protein is CASSPTRRGQYEQYF.

This clonotype was found many times. The chain carries TRBV6-1 and TRBJ2-3; 12 bases fit TRBD2. V was pared by 4 bases and J by 3 bases, with 5 bases of the junction left unmatched. The CDR3 is made up of 16 amino acids. Germline V gene sequence: CDR1 MNHNS, CDR2 SASEGT. The chain's CDR3 is CASSALAGGRTDTQYF. CDR3 coding DNA: TGTGCCAGCAGTGCCCTAGCGGGGGGGCGTACAGATACGCAGTATTTT.

This clonotype was found many times. V is TRBV6-5 and J is TRBJ2-7, with TRBD2 matching over 7 bases. CDR3 length: 14 amino acids. Germline CDR1 is MNHEY and CDR2 is SVGAGI. The ends lost 5 bases at V and 6 bases at J; junction bases unmatched: 10. The CDR3 DNA sequence: TGTGCCAGCAGTAGGGGAGGACTAGGTGGCGAGCAGTACTTC. Its translation is CASSRGGLGGEQYF.

This clonotype has ten or more counts. The chain is built from TRBV7-9 and TRBJ1-1; 10 bases fit TRBD1. Germline V gives CDR1 SEHNR, CDR2 FQNEAQ (reference sequence). V gave up 1 base and J gave up 7 bases; unmatched junction bases: 6. This CDR3 region has 15 residues. The CDR3 DNA sequence: TGTGCCAGCAGCTTAGGGGACAGGGGAAGGGTTGAAGCTTTCTTT. This translates into CASSLGDRGRVEAFF.

This clonotype has a count of ten or more. This chain joins TRBV4-3 and TRBJ1-3, with TRBD1 identical over 12 bases. From germline, CDR1 is LGHNA and CDR2 YSLEER. The length of the CDR3 is 17 residues. Losses at the gene ends were 5 bases for V and 1 base for J; bases not matched to a gene: 6. CDR3 coding DNA: TGCGCCAGCAGCGACCGGGACAGGGGGCTATCTGGAAACACCATATATTTT. Its protein is CASSDRDRGLSGNTIYF.

This clonotype was recorded many times. The gene calls are TRBV5-1 and TRBJ1-5; TRBD1 might be the D (6 bases). Trimming removed 0 bases at V and 7 bases at J, with 11 bases between. The CDR3 is 14 residues long. Germline V gene data show CDR1 as SGHRS and CDR2 as YFSETQ. For the CDR3, the DNA is TGCGCCAGCAGCTTGGACGGGGGGCAACAGCCCCAGCATTTT. It yields the protein CASSLDGGQQPQHF.

This clonotype was detected many times. J is TRBJ1-5 and V is TRBV7-9; 7 nucleotides line up with TRBD1. V lost 5 bases and J lost 4; bases outside the gene matches: 2. Germline CDR1 reads SEHNR; CDR2 reads FQNEAQ (reference sequence). The CDR3 covers 13 residues. In nucleotides, the CDR3 is TGTGCCAGCAGCAGACAGGGTAATCAGCCCCAGCATTTT. It codes for CASSRQGNQPQHF. The full variable domain, its missing parts supplied by reference TRBV7-9 and TRBJ1-5, is DTGVSQNPRHKITKRGQNVTFRCDPISEHNRLYWYRQTLGQGPEFLTYFQNEAQLEKSRLLSDRFSAERPKGSFSTLEIQRTEQGDSAMYLCASSRQGNQPQHFGDGTRLSIL.

This clonotype was picked up one time. J is TRBJ2-5 and V is TRBV12-3 or TRBV12-4; 12 bases match TRBD2. CDR3 size: 16 residues. J lost 2 bases, V lost 3 bases, and 4 bases had no gene match. CDR3 sequence: CASSFLLAGGQETQYF. The DNA for the CDR3 is TGTGCCAGCAGTTTTTTGCTAGCGGGGGGGCAAGAGACCCAGTACTTC.

The V and J genes are TRBV4-2 and TRBJ2-1; TRBD1 or TRBD2 may be the D gene (5 bases each). The CDR3 is made up of 16 amino acids. Germline V gives CDR1 LGHNA, CDR2 YNFKEQ. The V and J ends lost 5 bases and 4 bases respectively, with 18 bases between them. CDR3 DNA: TGTGCCAGCAGCGCGCCATTGGGACCACCATACAATGAGCAGTTCTTC. Translated, it gives CASSAPLGPPYNEQFF.

This clonotype showed up many times. The genes are TRBV29-1 and TRBJ1-2; D not certain. The CDR3 extends over 13 amino acids. Looked up from germline, CDR1 is SQVTM and CDR2 is ANQGSEA. Trimming took 1 base from V and 7 from J, leaving 13 bases between them. The CDR3 sequence is CSVEAQAVFGYTF. The CDR3 nucleotides are TGCAGCGTTGAAGCCCAGGCTGTGTTTGGCTACACCTTC. Full variable domain (remainder filled in from reference TRBV29-1 and TRBJ1-2): SAVISQKPSRDICQRGTSLTIQCQVDSQVTMMFWYRQQPGQSLTLIATANQGSEATYESGFVIDKFPISRPNLTFSTLTVSNMSPEDSSIYLCSVEAQAVFGYTFGSGTRLTVV.

The gene calls are TRBV20-1 and TRBJ1-1; no definite D call. This CDR3 has 11 residues. Germline V CDR1 and CDR2: DFQATT, SNEGSKA (reference sequence). V lost 1 base and J 3 bases, leaving 3 bases between the germline ends. The CDR3 DNA reads TGCAGTGCTAGAGGGGACACTGAAGCTTTCTTT. It translates to CSARGDTEAFF.

This clonotype was seen only a few times. The chain joins TRBV28 to TRBJ1-6; D possibly corresponds to TRBD1 (5 bases). Trimming took off 11 bases at V and 7 bases at J, with 21 bases between the two ends. Per the germline V gene, CDR1 is MDHEN and CDR2 is SYDVKM. The CDR3 has 15 amino acids. The CDR3 DNA is TGTGCCGCAGCACCCCCGAAGGGACCCAATTCACCCCTCCACTTT. Translation gives CAAAPPKGPNSPLHF. The full variable domain, completed using reference TRBV28 and TRBJ1-6, is DVKVTQSSRYLVKRTGEKVFLECVQDMDHENMFWYRQDPGLGLRLIYFSYDVKMKEKGDIPEGYSVSREKKERFSLILESASTNQTSMYLCAAAPPKGPNSPLHFGNGTRLTVT.